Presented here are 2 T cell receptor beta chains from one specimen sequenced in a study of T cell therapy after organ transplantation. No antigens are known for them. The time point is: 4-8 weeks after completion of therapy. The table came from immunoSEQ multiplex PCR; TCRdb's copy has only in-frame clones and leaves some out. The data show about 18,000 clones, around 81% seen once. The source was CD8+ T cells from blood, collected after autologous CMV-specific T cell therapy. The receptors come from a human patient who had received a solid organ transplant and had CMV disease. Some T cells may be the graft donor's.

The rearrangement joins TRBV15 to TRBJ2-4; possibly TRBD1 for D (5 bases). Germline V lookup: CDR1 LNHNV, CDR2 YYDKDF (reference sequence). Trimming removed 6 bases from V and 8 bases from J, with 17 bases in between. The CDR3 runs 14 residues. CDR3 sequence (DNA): TGTGCCACCAGGAGTGAATGGGAAGGGGACATTCAGTACTTC. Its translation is CATRSEWEGDIQYF. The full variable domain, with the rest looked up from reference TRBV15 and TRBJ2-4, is DAMVIQNPRYQVTQFGKPVTLSCSQTLNHNVMYWYQQKSSQAPKLLFHYYDKDFNNEADTPDNFQSRRPNTSFCFLDIRSPGLGDTAMYLCATRSEWEGDIQYFGAGTRLSVL.

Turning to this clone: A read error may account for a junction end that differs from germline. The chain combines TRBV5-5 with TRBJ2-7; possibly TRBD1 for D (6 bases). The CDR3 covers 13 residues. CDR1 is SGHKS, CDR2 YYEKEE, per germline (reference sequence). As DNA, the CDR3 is TGCGCCAGCAGCAGGGGCGTCCACTACGAGCAGTACTTC. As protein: CASSRGVHYEQYF.